This T cell receptor (beta chain) emerged from a study of shared clonotypes between healthy human individuals. Free of recent acute infections or vaccinations, the donors were healthy HIV-negative adults. Division of CD4+ cells produced a CD45RA+ naive subset and a CD45RA-negative memory subset. Measured with immunoSEQ multiplex PCR; TCRdb has only the in-frame clones, and not every one. Counted here are about 1 million clones, roughly 80% occurring once; the ten biggest clones make up around 1.5%. This clone has only one observation. Its antigen is still unknown. Study conclusions and caveats: It was the few donors that limited the genetic and exposure-history diversity represented. Relative to clonotypes present in all four donors, those not shared had lower generation probabilities.

The CDR3 runs 15 residues. Germline assignment: CDR1 SGHRS and CDR2 YFSETQ. The V end lost 9 bases, the J end lost 3 bases, and 20 bases lay between the germline ends. The chain couples TRBV5-1 to TRBJ2-3; possible D gene TRBD2, 7 bases. Sequenced material: memory CD4+ T cells sorted from blood. As to subset: CD45RA-negative fraction. The sequence was collected from a man younger than 35 in good health. In DNA form, the CDR3 reads TGCGCCACCCAGGGGAGCGGGGCAACGACAGATACGCAGTATTTT. Its translation is CATQGSGATTDTQYF. Full variable domain (missing parts from reference TRBV5-1 and TRBJ2-3): KAGVTQTPRYLIKTRGQQVTLSCSPISGHRSVSWYQQTPGQGLQFLFEYFSETQRNKGNFPGRFSGRQFSNSRSEMNVSTLELGDSALYLCATQGSGATTDTQYFGPGTRLTVL.